This TCR beta chain was retrieved from a study of blood T cell repertoires in COVID-19. Trimming at V came to 0 bases and at J to 7 bases, leaving 4 bases not matched to a gene. CDR1 is MNHEY and CDR2 is SVGEGT in the germline V gene. The CDR3 is 16 amino acids. The protocol was immunoSEQ multiplex PCR, while the TCRdb copy is restricted to in-frame clones and leaves out a portion. The sample contains some 58,000 clones, 88% of which appear only once. The specimen sequenced was peripheral blood. The receptor was isolated from a human donor in a cohort sampled during active COVID-19. The chain joins TRBV6-2 or TRBV6-3 to TRBJ2-3, with 13 bases that match TRBD2. CDR3 region: CASSYSTSGGSYTQYF. The CDR3 DNA sequence: TGTGCCAGCAGTTACTCGACTAGCGGGGGGTCCTATACGCAGTATTTT.